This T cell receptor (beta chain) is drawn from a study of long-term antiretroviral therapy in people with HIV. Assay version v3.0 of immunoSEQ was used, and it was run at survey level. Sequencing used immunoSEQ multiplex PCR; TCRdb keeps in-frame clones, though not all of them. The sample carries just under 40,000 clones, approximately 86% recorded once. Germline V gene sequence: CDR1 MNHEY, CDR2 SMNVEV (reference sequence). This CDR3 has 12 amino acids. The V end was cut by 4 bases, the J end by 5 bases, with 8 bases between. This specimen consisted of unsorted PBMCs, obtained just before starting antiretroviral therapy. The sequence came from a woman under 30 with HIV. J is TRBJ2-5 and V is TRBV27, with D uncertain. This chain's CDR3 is CASSSPFETQYF. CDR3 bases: TGTGCCAGCAGTTCCCCCTTCGAGACCCAGTACTTC.